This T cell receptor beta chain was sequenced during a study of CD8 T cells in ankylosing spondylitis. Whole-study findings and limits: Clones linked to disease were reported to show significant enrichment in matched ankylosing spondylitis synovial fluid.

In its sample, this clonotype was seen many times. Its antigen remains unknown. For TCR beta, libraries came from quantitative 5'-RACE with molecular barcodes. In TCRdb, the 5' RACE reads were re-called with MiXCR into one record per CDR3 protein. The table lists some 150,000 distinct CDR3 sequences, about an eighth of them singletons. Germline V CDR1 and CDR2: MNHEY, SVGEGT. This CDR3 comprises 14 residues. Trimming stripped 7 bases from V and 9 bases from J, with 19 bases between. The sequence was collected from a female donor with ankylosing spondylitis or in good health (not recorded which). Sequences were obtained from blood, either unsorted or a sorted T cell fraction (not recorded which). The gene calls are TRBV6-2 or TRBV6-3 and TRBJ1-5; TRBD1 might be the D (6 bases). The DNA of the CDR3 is TGTGCCAGCACCAAATCCGACAGGCTACGGCCCCAGCATTTT. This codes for CASTKSDRLRPQHF.